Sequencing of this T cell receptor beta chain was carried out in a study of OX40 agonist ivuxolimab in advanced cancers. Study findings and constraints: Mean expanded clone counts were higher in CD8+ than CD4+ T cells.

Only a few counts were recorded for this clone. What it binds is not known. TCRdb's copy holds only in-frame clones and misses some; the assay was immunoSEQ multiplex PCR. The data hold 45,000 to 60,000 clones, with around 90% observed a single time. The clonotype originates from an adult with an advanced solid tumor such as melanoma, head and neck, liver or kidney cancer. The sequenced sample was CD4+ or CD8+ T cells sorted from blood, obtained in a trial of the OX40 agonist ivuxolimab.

The CDR3 region is CASRTGANTEAFF. CDR3 bases: TGTGCCAGCAGAACAGGGGCAAACACTGAAGCTTTCTTT. The V gene is TRBV6-5, the J gene TRBJ1-1; 7 bases are shared with TRBD1. This CDR3 region has 13 residues. The V gene end was trimmed by 6 bases and the J gene end by 2 bases; junction bases not matched to a gene: 3. Germline CDR1 reads MNHEY; CDR2 reads SVGAGI.